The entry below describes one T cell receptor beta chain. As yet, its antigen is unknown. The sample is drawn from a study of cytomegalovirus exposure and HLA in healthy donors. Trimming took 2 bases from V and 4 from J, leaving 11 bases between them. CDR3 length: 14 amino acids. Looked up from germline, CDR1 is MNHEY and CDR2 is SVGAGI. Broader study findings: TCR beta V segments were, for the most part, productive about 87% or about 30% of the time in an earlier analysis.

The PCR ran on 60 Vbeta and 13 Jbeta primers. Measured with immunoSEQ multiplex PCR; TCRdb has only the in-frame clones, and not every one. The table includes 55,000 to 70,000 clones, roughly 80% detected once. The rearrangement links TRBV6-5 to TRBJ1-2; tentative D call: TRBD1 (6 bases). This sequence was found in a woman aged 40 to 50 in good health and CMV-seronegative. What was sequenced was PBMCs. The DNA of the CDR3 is TGTGCCAGCAGTTACCAGGGGCTTAGCTATGGCTACACCTTC. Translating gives CASSYQGLSYGYTF.